The rows below give T cell receptor beta chains drawn from one sample of a study of cytomegalovirus exposure and HLA in healthy donors. Libraries were prepared by immunoSEQ multiplex PCR; TCRdb keeps only in-frame clonotypes and omits some of them. The sample has under 200,000 clones; about three quarters are singletons. Sample: PBMCs. These receptors were taken from a woman between 45 and 60 years old in good health and CMV-seropositive. Each CDR3 is given with its conserved first and last residue. A D gene is named only where the DNA matches it firmly. A row's size may be missing; if present it is once, few, many or a size class.

V	D	size	J	DNA	CDR3
TRBV20-1	NA	NA	TRBJ2-1	TGCAGTGCTAGTAGCGAAAATGAGCAGTTCTTC	CSASSENEQFF
TRBV2	TRBD1	NA	TRBJ2-5	TGTGCCAGCAGTGATGACAGGGGTCGGCCAGAGACCCAGTACTTC	CASSDDRGRPETQYF
TRBV7-2	TRBD2	NA	TRBJ2-5	TGTGCCAGCAGCTTAGATAGGTGGACTAGCGGGGGCCCATCCGCGTACTTC	CASSLDRWTSGGPSAYF
TRBV27	TRBD2	few	TRBJ2-4	TGTGCCAGCAGTTTAGCGGGGGGCGAAAACATTCAGTACTTC	CASSLAGGENIQYF
TRBV19	NA	NA	TRBJ1-4	TGTGCCAGCCGCCTCGCCGGGGAAAAACTGTTTTTT	CASRLAGEKLFF
TRBV28	TRBD2	NA	TRBJ2-7	TGTGCCAGCAGTCTAGTACCAGGGACTAGCGGGGGGAGCTCCTACGAGCAGTACTTC	CASSLVPGTSGGSSYEQYF
TRBV27	TRBD2	NA	TRBJ2-5	TGTGCCAGCTCCGAGCGGGGTAGCAGAGAGACCCAGTACTTC	CASSERGSRETQYF
TRBV28	TRBD1	NA	TRBJ1-4	TGTGCCAGCCGGGACAGCCTAACTAATGAAAAACTGTTTTTT	CASRDSLTNEKLFF
TRBV5-6	NA	NA	TRBJ1-2	TGTGCCAGCAGCTTGGGGCAGGACTATGGCTACACCTTC	CASSLGQDYGYTF
TRBV27	NA	NA	TRBJ1-1	TGTGCCAGCAGTTTAAATGGGGGCGCGGGTACTGAAGCTTTCTTT	CASSLNGGAGTEAFF
TRBV27	NA	NA	TRBJ2-1	TGTGCCAGCAGTTTCTACCTTGGACAGCCTCGGAATGAGCAGTTCTTC	CASSFYLGQPRNEQFF
TRBV10-1	TRBD1	NA	TRBJ2-3	TGCGCCACCGGACAGGGGAGCACAGATACGCAGTATTTT	CATGQGSTDTQYF
TRBV7-6	TRBD1	NA	TRBJ2-5	TGTGCCAGCAGCCCTCGGACAGGCGGGGAGACCCAGTACTTC	CASSPRTGGETQYF